Listed below are T cell receptor beta chains from one sample, sequenced in a study of blood T cell repertoires in COVID-19. Repertoires were generated with immunoSEQ multiplex PCR, while TCRdb's copy carries only in-frame clones and drops some. The sample shows about 47,000 clones, roughly 71% of them seen only once. Source material: peripheral blood. The source is a man at least 80 years old with acute or convalescent COVID-19. Each CDR3 is given without its conserved first and last residue.

j_gene | v_gene | CDR3aa
TRBJ1-3 | TRBV2 | ASTPQGLAGNTIY
TRBJ1-2 | TRBV3-1/TRBV3-2 | ASSQGAEAGYT
TRBJ1-6 | TRBV5-4 | ASSRLTTDYNSPLH
TRBJ1-3 | TRBV6-6 | ASTFRGAGNTIY
TRBJ1-1 | TRBV7-9 | ASSLGGSEAF
TRBJ1-2 | TRBV5-4 | ASRIDRGAGGYT
TRBJ1-1 | TRBV19 | ASSIERGQGAEAF
TRBJ2-2 | TRBV7-3 | ASSSYAGTGNTGELF
TRBJ2-7 | TRBV7-3 | ASSQPNSPYEQY
TRBJ1-6 | TRBV18 | ASSPPTGGNSPLH
TRBJ1-2 | TRBV5-1 | ASSLVTGGNVDGYT
TRBJ2-1 | TRBV13 | ASSLGQRIYNEQF
TRBJ2-7 | TRBV20-1 | SASFAGGEQY
TRBJ2-1 | TRBV5-3 | ARYFSGGYNEQF
TRBJ1-1 | TRBV7-9 | ASSKDRDTEAF
TRBJ2-1 | TRBV3-1/TRBV3-2 | ASSQGTSGANEQF
TRBJ1-6 | TRBV19 | ASSWGTGTSNSPLH
TRBJ1-1 | TRBV7-9 | ASSSLGGHYTEAF
TRBJ2-7 | TRBV7-7 | ASSPGQGNYEQY
TRBJ1-1 | TRBV19 | ASSISSGTANTEAF
TRBJ2-3 | TRBV7-3 | ASSPQRTSTDTQY
TRBJ1-2 | TRBV6-2/TRBV6-3 | ASSSYRDIYGYT
TRBJ2-7 | TRBV11-2 | ASSKLAGGLEQY
TRBJ1-2 | TRBV7-2 | ASSSGTHNYGYT
TRBJ1-2 | TRBV5-6 | ASSLVDRGYGYT
TRBJ1-2 | TRBV19 | ASSPGTALGGYT
TRBJ2-7 | TRBV5-1 | ASSSSEVGSGYSYEQY
TRBJ2-2 | TRBV11-2 | ASSLVTTSTGELF
TRBJ2-5 | TRBV7-2 | ASSLATGGETQY
TRBJ2-5 | TRBV6-2/TRBV6-3 | ASSYSSGSYGQETQY
TRBJ1-2 | TRBV3-1/TRBV3-2 | ASSTALDRDTNYGYT
TRBJ2-5 | TRBV4-3 | ASSQGLAGGETQY
TRBJ1-5 | TRBV6-5 | ASSTYGGDQPQH
TRBJ1-2 | TRBV6-5 | ASSTGEGALYGYT
TRBJ2-5 | TRBV5-4 | ASSGTSGSRETQY
TRBJ2-4 | TRBV11-3 | ASSKRQGWSKNIQY
TRBJ2-1 | TRBV2 | ATTISRDNEQF
TRBJ2-1 | TRBV10-3 | ATRTSGRVSNEQF
TRBJ1-5 | TRBV19 | ASVGRGYNQPQH
TRBJ1-5 | TRBV6-6 | ASSRGPGGNQPQH
TRBJ2-2 | TRBV5-1 | ASSLVADLNTGELF
TRBJ2-1 | TRBV6-5 | ASSYTRGSYNEQF
TRBJ1-1 | TRBV29-1 | SVGEGALTEAF
TRBJ2-1 | TRBV4-3 | ASSQDTGAQGDEQF
TRBJ2-1 | TRBV7-8 | ASSLAGGVLLEQF
TRBJ2-7 | TRBV9 | ASSVGGGFEQY
TRBJ2-7 | TRBV7-9 | ASSLSSYEQY
TRBJ1-2 | TRBV20-1 | SASERQLGNYGYT
TRBJ1-1 | TRBV2 | ASTYQGEAF
TRBJ1-6 | TRBV10-2 | ASSESFGSYNSPLH